One and the same sample provided the 19 T cell receptor beta chains below, sequenced in a study of shared clonotypes between healthy human individuals. This table comes from immunoSEQ multiplex PCR, and its TCRdb copy is limited to in-frame clones, with some not included. This sample has a few hundred thousand clones, with over 60% found just once. Material: memory CD4+ T cells sorted from blood. Subset in this sample: CD45RA-negative fraction. All receptors derive from a man younger than 45 in good health.

The chain combines TRBV2 with TRBJ2-1, with 12 nucleotides matching TRBD2. Germline V lookup: CDR1 SNHLY, CDR2 FYNNEI. With V trimmed by 6 bases and J by 0 bases, 15 bases remained unmatched. This CDR3 has 20 residues. The CDR3 region has the DNA TGTGCCAGCAGGCCCCTAGTTACTAGCGGGAGGTCCAGCTCCTACAATGAGCAGTTCTTC. Protein: CASRPLVTSGRSSSYNEQFF.

The V gene is TRBV5-6, the J gene TRBJ2-3, with D possibly being TRBD2 (6 bases). With 5 bases removed from V and 5 bases from J, the gap between germline ends came to 9 bases. The CDR3 is 12 amino acids. Germline loops: CDR1 SGHDT, CDR2 YYEEEE. The CDR3 nucleotides are TGTGCCAGCAGACGGGAGTTAGATACGCAGTATTTT. It yields the protein CASRRELDTQYF.

The chain carries TRBV9 and TRBJ2-3; D possibly corresponds to TRBD1 (7 bases). V was trimmed by 4 bases and J by 2 bases, leaving 14 bases between them. The CDR3 spans 15 residues. Per germline, CDR1 SGDLS and CDR2 YYNGEE. The CDR3 DNA reads as TGTGCCAGCAGCCCAGGGGGGTTTTACACAGATACGCAGTATTTT. Its translation is CASSPGGFYTDTQYF.

Only a few counts were recorded for this clone. The chain joins TRBV6-1 to TRBJ2-3; D may match TRBD1 or TRBD2 (5 bases each). Trimming left V 4 bases short and J 3 bases short, with 17 bases between. Germline V gene lookup returns CDR1 MNHNS and CDR2 SASEGT. CDR3 size: 16 residues. The CDR3 coding sequence is TGTGCCAGCAGTGCCCAGGGACGGTTTGGAACAGATACGCAGTATTTT. Its translation is CASSAQGRFGTDTQYF.

V gene TRBV2 combines with J gene TRBJ1-1; D remains unclear. Germline V CDR1 and CDR2: SNHLY, FYNNEI. The CDR3 has 14 amino acids. Deletions cut 3 bases from V and 5 bases from J, with 13 bases between. CDR3 sequence: CASSELRVWTEAFF. CDR3 in DNA: TGTGCCAGCAGTGAGTTGAGGGTATGGACTGAAGCTTTCTTT.

This clone was seen more than once but under ten times. In the same sample, other DNA sequences code for this CDR3. This sequence joins TRBV6-1 and TRBJ2-7; TRBD2 might be the D (6 bases). V was cut by 2 bases and J by 7 bases, with 9 bases left in between. From germline, CDR1 is MNHNS and CDR2 SASEGT. There are 12 residues in the CDR3. The CDR3 region is CASSEWGLEQYF. The DNA for the CDR3 is TGTGCCAGCAGTGAATGGGGACTGGAGCAGTACTTC.

Details on this clone: The same CDR3 can be traced to other DNA sequences in this sample. The CDR3 here is CASSARGNQPQHF. CDR3 in DNA: TGTGCCAGCAGTGCCAGGGGCAATCAGCCCCAGCATTTT. The V gene is TRBV6-1, the J gene TRBJ1-5, with D maybe TRBD1 (5 bases). Trimming took 4 bases from V and 2 from J, leaving 6 bases between them. This CDR3 spans 13 amino acids. Germline assignment: CDR1 MNHNS and CDR2 SASEGT.

The genes are TRBV19 and TRBJ2-1; D may be TRBD2 (5 bases). V dropped 5 bases and J dropped 2 bases, with 13 bases sitting between them. Germline V gives CDR1 LNHDA, CDR2 SQIVND (reference sequence). The CDR3 is 15 residues long. CDR3 sequence: CASSPDWRPYNEQFF. The DNA of the CDR3 is TGTGCCAGTAGTCCGGACTGGCGGCCCTACAATGAGCAGTTCTTC.

This chain links TRBV9 with TRBJ1-3; 10 nucleotides match TRBD1. The CDR3 loop spans 15 amino acids. The V and J ends lost 4 bases and 4 bases, in that order; junction bases with no gene match: 5. Germline V gives CDR1 SGDLS, CDR2 YYNGEE. CDR3 nucleotide sequence: TGTGCCAGCAGCCTCGGGACAGGGGACGGAAACACCATATATTTT. This codes for CASSLGTGDGNTIYF.

CDR3: CATSREISGSYEQYF. The CDR3 DNA sequence: TGTGCCACCAGCAGAGAAATTAGCGGGAGCTACGAGCAGTACTTC. The chain couples TRBV15 to TRBJ2-7; 9 nucleotides match TRBD2. There are 15 residues in the CDR3. Germline loops: CDR1 LNHNV, CDR2 YYDKDF (reference sequence). V lost 0 bases to trimming and J lost 3 bases; unmatched junction nucleotides: 3.

The V gene is TRBV25-1, the J gene TRBJ1-1, with a weak D call TRBD1 (6 bases). Germline CDR1 MGHDK, CDR2 SYGVNS. V was clipped by 6 bases and J by 2 bases, with 13 bases between them. There are 14 residues in the CDR3. The CDR3 reads CASSAGQKNTEAFF. CDR3 bases: TGTGCCAGCAGCGCGGGACAAAAAAACACTGAAGCTTTCTTT.

CDR3 coding DNA: TGTGCCAGCAGTCCGGGACAGGGCAAAGGGGGCTCCTACAATGAGCAGTTCTTC. Its protein is CASSPGQGKGGSYNEQFF. J is TRBJ2-1 and V is TRBV28; the match to TRBD1 covers 9 bases. This CDR3 is built from 18 residues. Looked up from germline, CDR1 is MDHEN and CDR2 is SYDVKM. After removal of 5 bases from V and 0 bases from J, the junction contained 11 bases not matched to a gene.

The genes are TRBV30 and TRBJ2-5; D possibly matches TRBD1 or TRBD2 (6 bases each). CDR3 length: 14 residues. Germline V gene sequence: CDR1 GTSNPN, CDR2 SVGIG (reference sequence). Trimming pared 2 bases from V and 3 bases from J, leaving 13 bases between. CDR3 loop: CAWSHGGGEETQYF. The CDR3 region has the DNA TGTGCCTGGAGTCACGGGGGCGGGGAAGAGACCCAGTACTTC.

The chain recombines TRBV6-5 with TRBJ1-1; D call uncertain. Germline V gene data show CDR1 as MNHEY and CDR2 as SVGAGI. V was clipped by 2 bases and J by 0 bases, with 13 bases between them. The length of the CDR3 is 16 residues. CDR3 region: CASSYRTAGLNTEAFF. As DNA, the CDR3 is TGTGCCAGCAGTTACAGGACGGCGGGCCTGAACACTGAAGCTTTCTTT.

V gene TRBV7-2 combines with J gene TRBJ2-3; D is uncertain. The CDR3 extends over 13 amino acids. Trimming stripped 5 bases from V and 2 bases from J, with 8 bases between. CDR1 is SGHTA, CDR2 FQGNSA, per germline. The CDR3 DNA sequence: TGTGCCAGCAGCAACAGATACACAGATACGCAGTATTTT. Amino acid sequence: CASSNRYTDTQYF.

The CDR3 bases are TGTGCCAGCAGCTTAGCTCCAGGTCGGGAGCAGTACTTC. Protein product: CASSLAPGREQYF. The chain carries TRBV7-9 and TRBJ2-7, with no clear D. This CDR3 is built from 13 residues. The germline CDR1 and CDR2 sequences are SEHNR and FQNEAQ (reference sequence). Trimming shortened V by 0 bases and J by 7 bases, and 10 bases separated the two germline ends.

The V call is TRBV6-1, the J call TRBJ2-3, with TRBD1 matching 9 bases. The germline CDR1 and CDR2 sequences are MNHNS and SASEGT. With V trimmed by 6 bases and J by 2 bases, 6 bases remained unmatched. CDR3 length: 15 residues. This chain's CDR3 is CASRPTGGNTDTQYF. The CDR3 bases are TGTGCCAGCAGGCCAACAGGGGGCAACACAGATACGCAGTATTTT.

This sequence joins TRBV21-1 and TRBJ2-3. TRBV21-1 is a listed pseudogene. The CDR3 totals 13 residues. The CDR3 region is CASSKGGTDTQYF. The CDR3, as DNA: TGTGCCAGCAGCAAAGGGGGCACAGATACGCAGTATTTT.

This clone showed up just a few times. The chain carries TRBV30 and TRBJ1-5; 7 nucleotides agree with TRBD1. After removal of 2 bases from V and 4 bases from J, the junction contained 8 bases not matched to a gene. Germline V CDR1 and CDR2: GTSNPN, SVGIG (reference sequence). This CDR3 spans 15 amino acids. The DNA for the CDR3 is TGTGCCTGGAGTCGGGACAGCTTGGGGAATCAGCCCCAGCATTTT. Translation: CAWSRDSLGNQPQHF. Combining the CDR3 with reference TRBV30 and TRBJ1-5 gives the whole variable domain SQTIHQWPATLVQPVGSPLSLECTVEGTSNPNLYWYRQAAGRGLQLLFYSVGIGQISSEVPQNLSASRPQDRQFILSSKKLLLSDSGFYLCAWSRDSLGNQPQHFGDGTRLSIL.